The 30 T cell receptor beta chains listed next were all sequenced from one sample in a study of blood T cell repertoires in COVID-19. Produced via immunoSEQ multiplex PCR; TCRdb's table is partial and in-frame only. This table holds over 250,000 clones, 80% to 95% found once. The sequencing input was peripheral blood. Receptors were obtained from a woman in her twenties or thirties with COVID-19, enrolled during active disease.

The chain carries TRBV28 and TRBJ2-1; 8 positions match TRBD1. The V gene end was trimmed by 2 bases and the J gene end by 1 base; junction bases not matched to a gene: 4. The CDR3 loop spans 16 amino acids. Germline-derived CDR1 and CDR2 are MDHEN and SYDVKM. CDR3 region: CASSLGRTGSYNEQFF. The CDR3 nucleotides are TGTGCCAGCAGTTTAGGTAGGACAGGGTCCTACAATGAGCAGTTCTTC.

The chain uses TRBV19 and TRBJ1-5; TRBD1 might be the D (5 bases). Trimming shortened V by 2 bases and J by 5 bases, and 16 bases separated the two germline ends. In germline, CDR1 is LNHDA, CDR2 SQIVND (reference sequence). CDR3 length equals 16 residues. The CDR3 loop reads CASSILSGAGYQPQHF. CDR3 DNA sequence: TGTGCCAGTAGTATACTTAGTGGGGCAGGCTATCAGCCCCAGCATTTT.

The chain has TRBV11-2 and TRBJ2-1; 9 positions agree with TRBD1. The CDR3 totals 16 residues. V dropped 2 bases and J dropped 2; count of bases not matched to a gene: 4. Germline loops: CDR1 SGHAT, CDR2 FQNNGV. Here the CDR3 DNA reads TGTGCCAGCAGCTTATCCGGGACAGGGACCTACAATGAGCAGTTCTTC. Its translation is CASSLSGTGTYNEQFF.

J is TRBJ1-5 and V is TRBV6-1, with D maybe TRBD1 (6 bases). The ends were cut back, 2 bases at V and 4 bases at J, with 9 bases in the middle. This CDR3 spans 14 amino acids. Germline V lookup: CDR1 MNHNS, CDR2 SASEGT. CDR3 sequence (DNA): TGTGCCAGCAGTGAATGGACAGAGAATCAGCCCCAGCATTTT. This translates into CASSEWTENQPQHF.

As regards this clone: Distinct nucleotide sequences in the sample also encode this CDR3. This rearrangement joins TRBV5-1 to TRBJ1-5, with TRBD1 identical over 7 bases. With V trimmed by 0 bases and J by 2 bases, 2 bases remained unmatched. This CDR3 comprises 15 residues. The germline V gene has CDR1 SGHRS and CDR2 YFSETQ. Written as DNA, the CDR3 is TGCGCCAGCAGCTTGGATGGGACAGGCAATCAGCCCCAGCATTTT. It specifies CASSLDGTGNQPQHF.

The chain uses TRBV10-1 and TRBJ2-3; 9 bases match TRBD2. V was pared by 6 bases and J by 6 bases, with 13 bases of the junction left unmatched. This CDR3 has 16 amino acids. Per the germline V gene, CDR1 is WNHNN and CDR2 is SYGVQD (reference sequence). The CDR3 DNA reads TGCGCCAGCAGCGCCGGGGAAGCGGGAGGAGTGGATACGCAGTATTTT. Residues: CASSAGEAGGVDTQYF.

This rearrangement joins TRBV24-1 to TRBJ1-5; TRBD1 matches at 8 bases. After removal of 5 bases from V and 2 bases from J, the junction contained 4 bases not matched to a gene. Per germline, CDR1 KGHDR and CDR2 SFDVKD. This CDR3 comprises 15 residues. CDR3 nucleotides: TGTGCCACCAGTGGGGTGGGACAGGGCAATCAGCCCCAGCATTTT. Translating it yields CATSGVGQGNQPQHF.

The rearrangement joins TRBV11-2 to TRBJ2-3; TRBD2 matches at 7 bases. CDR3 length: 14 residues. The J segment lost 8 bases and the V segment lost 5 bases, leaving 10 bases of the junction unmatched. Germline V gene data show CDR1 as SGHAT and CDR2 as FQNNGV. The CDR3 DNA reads TGTGCCAGCAGCCGGGGAGCCACGGGGGGTACGCAGTATTTT. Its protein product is CASSRGATGGTQYF.

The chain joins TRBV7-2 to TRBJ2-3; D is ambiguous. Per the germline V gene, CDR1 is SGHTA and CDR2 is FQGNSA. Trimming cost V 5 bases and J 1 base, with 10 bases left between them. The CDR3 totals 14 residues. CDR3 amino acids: CASSLDAGTDTQYF. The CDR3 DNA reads TGTGCCAGCAGCCTAGATGCGGGCACAGATACGCAGTATTTT.

CDR3 protein: CASSLPDRIGGLFF. CDR3 nucleotides: TGTGCCAGCAGTCTACCGGACAGGATAGGGGGACTGTTTTTT. This chain uses TRBV6-6 with TRBJ1-4; TRBD1 aligns across 7 bases. Germline V lookup: CDR1 MNHNY, CDR2 SVGAGI (reference sequence). The CDR3 contains 14 residues. J gave up 13 bases and V 5 bases, and 13 bases lay outside the gene matches.

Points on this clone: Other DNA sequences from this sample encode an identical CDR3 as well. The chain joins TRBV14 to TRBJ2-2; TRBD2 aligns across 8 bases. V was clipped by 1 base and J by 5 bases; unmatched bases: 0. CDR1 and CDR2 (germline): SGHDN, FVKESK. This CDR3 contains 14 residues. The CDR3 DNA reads TGTGCCAGCAGCCAAGGACTAGCGACCGGGGAGCTGTTTTTT. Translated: CASSQGLATGELFF.

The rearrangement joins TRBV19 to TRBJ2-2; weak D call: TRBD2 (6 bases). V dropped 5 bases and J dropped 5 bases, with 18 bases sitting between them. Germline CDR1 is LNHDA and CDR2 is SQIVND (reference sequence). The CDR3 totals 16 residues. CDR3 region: CASSSRVGGSTGELFF. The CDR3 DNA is TGTGCCAGTAGTTCACGGGTTGGGGGGAGTACCGGGGAGCTGTTTTTT.

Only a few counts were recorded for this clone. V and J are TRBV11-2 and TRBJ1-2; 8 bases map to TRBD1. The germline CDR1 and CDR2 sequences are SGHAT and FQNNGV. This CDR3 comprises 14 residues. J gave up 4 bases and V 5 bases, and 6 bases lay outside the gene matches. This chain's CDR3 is CASSPDRDSYGYTF. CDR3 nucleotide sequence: TGTGCCAGCAGCCCGGACAGGGACTCCTATGGCTACACCTTC. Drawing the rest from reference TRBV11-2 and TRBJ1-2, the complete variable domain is EAGVAQSPRYKIIEKRQSVAFWCNPISGHATLYWYQQILGQGPKLLIQFQNNGVVDDSQLPKDRFSAERLKGVDSTLKIQPAKLEDSAVYLCASSPDRDSYGYTFGSGTRLTVV.

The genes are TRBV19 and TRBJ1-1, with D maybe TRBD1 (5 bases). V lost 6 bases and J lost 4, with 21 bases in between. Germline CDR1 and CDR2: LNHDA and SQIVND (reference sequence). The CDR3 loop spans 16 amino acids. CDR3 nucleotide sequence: TGTGCCAGTAGACCTGGGGTCCCAGGGTTCCCCACTGAAGCTTTCTTT. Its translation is CASRPGVPGFPTEAFF.

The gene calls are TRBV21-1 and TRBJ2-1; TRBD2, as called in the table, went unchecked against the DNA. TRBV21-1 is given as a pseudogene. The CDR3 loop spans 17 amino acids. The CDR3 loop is CASTRTSLIYAYNEQFF. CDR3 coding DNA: TGTGCCAGCACCCGGACTAGCTTGATCTACGCCTACAATGAGCAGTTCTTC.

The chain's CDR3 is CSASFRFHGYTF. The DNA of the CDR3 is TGCAGTGCTAGTTTCAGATTCCACGGCTACACCTTC. V usage is TRBV20-1 and J usage is TRBJ1-2; no clear D. This CDR3 comprises 12 residues. Per germline, CDR1 DFQATT and CDR2 SNEGSKA (reference sequence). The V end was cut by 3 bases, the J end by 8 bases, with 13 bases between.

CDR3 protein: CASSLGIGLANTGELFF. The DNA for the CDR3 is TGTGCCAGCAGCTTGGGTATCGGACTAGCGAACACCGGGGAGCTGTTTTTT. The chain carries TRBV5-4 and TRBJ2-2; TRBD2 agrees at 7 bases. The junction had 5 bases not matched to a gene; V was cut back by 0 bases and J by 0 bases. The length of the CDR3 is 17 residues. CDR1 and CDR2 (germline): SGHNT, YYREEE (reference sequence).

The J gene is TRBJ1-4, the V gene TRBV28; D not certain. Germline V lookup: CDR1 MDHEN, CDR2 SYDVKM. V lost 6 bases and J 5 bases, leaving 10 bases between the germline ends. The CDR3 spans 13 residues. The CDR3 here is CASRVQKNEKLFF. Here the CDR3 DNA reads TGTGCCAGCAGAGTACAGAAAAATGAAAAACTGTTTTTT.

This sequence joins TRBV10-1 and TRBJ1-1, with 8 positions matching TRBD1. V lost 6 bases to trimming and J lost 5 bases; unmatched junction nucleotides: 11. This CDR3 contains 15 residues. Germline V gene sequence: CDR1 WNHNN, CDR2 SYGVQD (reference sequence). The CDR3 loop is CASSDAKRQGTEAFF. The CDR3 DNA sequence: TGCGCCAGCAGCGACGCCAAAAGACAGGGGACTGAAGCTTTCTTT.

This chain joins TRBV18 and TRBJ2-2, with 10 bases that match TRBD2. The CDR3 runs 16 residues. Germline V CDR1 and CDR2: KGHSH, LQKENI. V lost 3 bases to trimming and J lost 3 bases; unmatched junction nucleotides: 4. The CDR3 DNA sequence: TGTGCCAGCTCACCGTCTAGCGGGAGTGACACCGGGGAGCTGTTTTTT. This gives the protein CASSPSSGSDTGELFF.

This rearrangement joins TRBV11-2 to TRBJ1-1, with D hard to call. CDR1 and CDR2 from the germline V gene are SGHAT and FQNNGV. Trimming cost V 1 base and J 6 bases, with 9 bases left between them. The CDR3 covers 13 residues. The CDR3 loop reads CASSLARGAEAFF. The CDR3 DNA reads TGTGCCAGCAGCTTAGCCCGGGGAGCTGAAGCTTTCTTT.

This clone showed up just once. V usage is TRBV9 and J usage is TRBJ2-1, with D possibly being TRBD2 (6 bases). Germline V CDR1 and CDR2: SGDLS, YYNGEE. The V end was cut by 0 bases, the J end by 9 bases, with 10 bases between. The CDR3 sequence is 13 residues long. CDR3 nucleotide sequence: TGTGCCAGCAGCGTAGGCGGGAAGGCTGAGCAGTTCTTC. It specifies CASSVGGKAEQFF.

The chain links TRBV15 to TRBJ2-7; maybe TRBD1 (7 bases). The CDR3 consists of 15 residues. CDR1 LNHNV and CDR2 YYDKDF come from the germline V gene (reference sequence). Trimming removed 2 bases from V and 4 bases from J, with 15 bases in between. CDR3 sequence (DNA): TGTGCCACCAGCAGACTGGCCAGGGGGACTTACGAGCAGTACTTC. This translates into CATSRLARGTYEQYF.

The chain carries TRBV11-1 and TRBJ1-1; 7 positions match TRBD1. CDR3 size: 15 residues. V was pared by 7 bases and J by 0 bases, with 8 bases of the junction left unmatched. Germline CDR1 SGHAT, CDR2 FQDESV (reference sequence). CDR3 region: CASNDRDLLNTEAFF. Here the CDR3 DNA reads TGTGCCAGCAACGACAGGGACCTCCTGAACACTGAAGCTTTCTTT.

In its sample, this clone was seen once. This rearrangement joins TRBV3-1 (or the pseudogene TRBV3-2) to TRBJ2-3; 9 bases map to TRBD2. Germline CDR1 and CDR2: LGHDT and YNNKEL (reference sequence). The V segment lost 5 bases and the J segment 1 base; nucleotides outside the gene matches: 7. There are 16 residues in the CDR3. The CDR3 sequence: CASSTTGLAGTDTQYF. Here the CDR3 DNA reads TGTGCCAGCAGCACTACGGGACTAGCAGGCACAGATACGCAGTATTTT.

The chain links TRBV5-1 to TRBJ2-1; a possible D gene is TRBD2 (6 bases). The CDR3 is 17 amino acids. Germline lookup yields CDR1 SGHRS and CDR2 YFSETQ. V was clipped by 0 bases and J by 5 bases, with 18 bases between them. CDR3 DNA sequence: TGCGCCAGCAGCTTGGCGGGGGTGGGGAACCAGCACAATGAGCAGTTCTTC. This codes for CASSLAGVGNQHNEQFF.

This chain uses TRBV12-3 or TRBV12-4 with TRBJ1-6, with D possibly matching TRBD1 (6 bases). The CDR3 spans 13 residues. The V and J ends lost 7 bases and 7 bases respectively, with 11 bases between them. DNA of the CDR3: TGTGCCAGCACCGGGGGGCCGAATTCACCCCTCCACTTT. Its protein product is CASTGGPNSPLHF.

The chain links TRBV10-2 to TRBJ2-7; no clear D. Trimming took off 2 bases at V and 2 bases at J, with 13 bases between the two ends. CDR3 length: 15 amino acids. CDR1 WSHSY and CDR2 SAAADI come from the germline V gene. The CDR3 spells CASSELSTVTYEQYF. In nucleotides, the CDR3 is TGCGCCAGCAGTGAGCTTTCAACGGTGACCTACGAGCAGTACTTC.

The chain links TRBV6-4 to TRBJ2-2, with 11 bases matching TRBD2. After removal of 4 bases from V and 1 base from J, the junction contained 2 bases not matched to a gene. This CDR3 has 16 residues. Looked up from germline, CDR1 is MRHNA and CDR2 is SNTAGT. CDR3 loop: CASSVLAGVNTGELFF. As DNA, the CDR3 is TGTGCCAGCAGTGTACTAGCGGGAGTGAACACCGGGGAGCTGTTTTTT.

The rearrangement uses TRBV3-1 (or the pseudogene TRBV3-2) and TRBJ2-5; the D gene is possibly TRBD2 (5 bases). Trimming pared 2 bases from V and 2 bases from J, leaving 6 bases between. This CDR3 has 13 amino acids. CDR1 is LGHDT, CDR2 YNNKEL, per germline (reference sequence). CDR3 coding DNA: TGTGCCAGCAGCCAAACGGGGCAAGAGACCCAGTACTTC. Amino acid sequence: CASSQTGQETQYF.